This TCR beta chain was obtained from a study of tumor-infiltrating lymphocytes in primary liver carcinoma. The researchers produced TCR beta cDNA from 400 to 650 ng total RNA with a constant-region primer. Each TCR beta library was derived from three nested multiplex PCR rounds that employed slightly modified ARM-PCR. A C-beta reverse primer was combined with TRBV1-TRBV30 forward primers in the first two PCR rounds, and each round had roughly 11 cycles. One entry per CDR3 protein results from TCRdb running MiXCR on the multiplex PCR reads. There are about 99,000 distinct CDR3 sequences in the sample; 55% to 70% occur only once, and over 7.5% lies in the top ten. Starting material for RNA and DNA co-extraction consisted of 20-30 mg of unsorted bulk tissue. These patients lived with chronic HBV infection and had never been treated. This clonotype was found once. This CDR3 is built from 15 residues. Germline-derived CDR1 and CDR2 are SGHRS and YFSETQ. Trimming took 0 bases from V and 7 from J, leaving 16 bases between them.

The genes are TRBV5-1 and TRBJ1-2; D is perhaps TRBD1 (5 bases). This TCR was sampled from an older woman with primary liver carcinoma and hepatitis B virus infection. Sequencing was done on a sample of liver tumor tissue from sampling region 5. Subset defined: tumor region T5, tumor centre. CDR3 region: CASSLGVGRDCGYTF. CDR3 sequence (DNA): TGCGCCAGCAGCTTGGGAGTAGGACGGGACTGTGGCTACACCTTC.